This TCR beta chain comes out of a study of PD-L1 blockade in urothelial cancer (dated by TCRdb to 2016 to 2017). The study in broad terms: Therapy was started in the mid-2010s for all patients, and atezolizumab 1,200 mg was administered intravenously every 3 weeks. In the same patients, pretreatment tumors underwent whole exome sequencing and RNA sequencing in addition to TCR sequencing. Progression-free survival longer than 6 months counted as durable clinical benefit, and TCR features were additionally tested against both progression-free and overall survival. Twenty-nine patients had pretreatment blood TCR-seq, roughly 25 had at least one posttreatment blood collection, and roughly 25 had tumor TCR-seq. Pretreatment tumor samples, along with matched peripheral blood serially collected before and after atezolizumab treatment, were subjected to TCR sequencing. The study was an exploratory multi-omic analysis of somatic, immune and clinical correlates of response to PD-L1 blockade with atezolizumab in urothelial cancer. An ECOG performance status of 0 or 1 was recorded for the patients, and 0 to 3 prior chemotherapy regimens had been received by the patients. About 90% of the roughly 29 patients were males with bladder-origin urothelial cancer, and about two thirds of the roughly 30 reported a prior smoking history. A median of about 150,000 T cells and approximately 83,000 unique TCRs was obtained from blood samples, and a median clonality of 0.080 was observed. Blood samples were analyzed at 3 weeks after treatment start (second dose) and at 6 weeks after treatment start. Nine or ten patients reached durable clinical benefit, while roughly 22 patients did not.

The cohort included some 30 patients with locally advanced or metastatic urothelial carcinoma who were treated at Memorial Sloan Kettering on a trial protocol. Peripheral blood mononuclear cells were collected pretreatment and during treatment, at between 1 and 8 total time points per patient. The Qiagen DNeasy Blood extraction kit was used to purify genomic DNA from total PBMCs and from tumor samples. PBMCs were collected pretreatment and during treatment, and were isolated and stored as previously described. The CDR3 goes from the cysteine to the phenylalanine over 13 residues. Left in the record is the CDR3 DNA by itself, 39 bases read in frame from the first base. The germline V end is reduced by 6 bases and the J end by 8 bases; junction bases left unmatched: 4. According to the germline V gene (reference sequence), CDR1 reads LNHDA and CDR2 reads SQIVND. As to this clone: Its target antigen remains unknown. No much larger clone is present one base from it, and per-base qualities are unavailable.

Results the study describes overall, beyond this receptor: At 3 weeks after the start of treatment, tumor-associated TCR clones in peripheral blood had expanded more in patients with durable benefit (n ≈ 22, p = 0.022). A pretreatment peripheral blood TCR clonality below the median was linked to improved progression-free and overall survival. Because the sample size was small (n ≈ 27) and many of the analyses were exploratory, the results are meant to be hypothesis-generating.

To estimate absolute template abundance from read counts, synthetic TCR analog templates were spiked into each PCR. The immunoSEQ assay was used to amplify TCRbeta CDR3 regions from genomic DNA with bias-controlled V and J gene primers. Sequencing of rearranged TCRbeta segments was done at approximately 20X coverage. As for how the authors treated the data: Clustering was used to correct sequencing errors, and CDR3s were annotated against IMGT so that V, D and J genes could be assigned. Only productive TCRbeta rearrangements were used in downstream analyses, excluding out-of-frame or stop-codon sequences. Clonality was calculated as one minus the Shannon entropy normalized by the log of the number of unique productive sequences. Clones differing between time points or between blood and tumor were identified using Fisher's exact test with Benjamini-Hochberg correction, with an adjusted p below 0.01 applied as the threshold. TCRdb holds this immuneACCESS table with in-frame rearrangements only. Some clones are missing; in checked studies, unresolved V genes explain under half, and the rest has no known cause. D and trimming were read from the DNA, whereas the V and J calls and clone size are those reported in that table. Here the sample has 50,000 to 55,000 clones; around 77% occur a single time. The ten largest account for approximately 4% of the sample.

The chain links TRBV19 with TRBJ1-2; 12 junctional bases match TRBD1. This sequence originates from a man aged 65 to 79 with urothelial cancer. The specimen comprised PBMCs, sampled around atezolizumab (anti-PD-L1) treatment. The encoded CDR3 is CASRGTGGGGYTF. Here is the DNA: TGTGCCAGTAGGGGGACAGGGGGCGGCGGCTACACCTTC. The variable domain in full, with residues beyond the CDR3 obtained from the reference TRBV19 and TRBJ1-2 genes, is DGGITQSPKYLFRKEGQNVTLSCEQNLNHDAMYWYRQDPGQGLRLIYYSQIVNDFQKGDIAEGYSVSREKKESFPLTVTSAQKNPTAFYLCASRGTGGGGYTFGSGTRLTVV.